The 20 T cell receptor beta chains listed next were all sequenced from one sample in a study of blood T cells in healthy people across ages. It was with a sample-barcoded 5' primer and a J-beta primer mix that a second PCR of about 6 to 12 cycles was run. Using its own MiXCR run on the 5' RACE reads, TCRdb lists one record per CDR3 protein. This table has around 750,000 distinct CDR3 sequences, 53% appearing once. The specimen sequenced was blood. All receptors derive from an elderly man in good health.

CDR3 residues: CASSLFPGPGEYEQFF. The DNA for the CDR3 is TGTGCCAGCAGCTTATTCCCCGGTCCTGGGGAGTATGAGCAGTTCTTC. The chain links TRBV7-2 to TRBJ2-1, with D perhaps TRBD2 (5 bases). The CDR3 sequence is 16 residues long. V lost 2 bases and J 8 bases, leaving 19 bases between the germline ends. Germline loops: CDR1 SGHTA, CDR2 FQGNSA.

V and J are TRBV28 and TRBJ2-1; no clear D. The CDR3 contains 14 residues. In germline, CDR1 is MDHEN, CDR2 SYDVKM. The V end lost 3 bases, the J end lost 6 bases, and 12 bases lay between the germline ends. For the CDR3, the DNA is TGTGCCAGCAGTTTTGAGCCGTTGGGCAATGAGCAGTTCTTC. It yields the protein CASSFEPLGNEQFF.

V gene TRBV24-1 combines with J gene TRBJ1-2; D uncertain. Trimming took 0 bases from V and 2 from J, leaving 9 bases between them. CDR1 and CDR2 (germline): KGHDR, SFDVKD. This CDR3 is 15 amino acids long. This CDR3 is CATSDLADGNYGYTF. In nucleotides, the CDR3 is TGTGCCACCAGTGATTTGGCCGACGGGAACTATGGCTACACCTTC.

The chain is built from TRBV28 and TRBJ2-1, with TRBD2 matching 12 bases. The J call could be wrong; TRBJ2-7 is a better fit for the DNA end. CDR1 and CDR2 from the germline V gene are MDHEN and SYDVKM. This CDR3 has 20 residues. The CDR3 nucleotides are TGTGCCAGCAGTTTTTTCCGTCTAGCGGGAGGGCCGGGGGACTACAATGAGCAGTACTTC. Amino acids: CASSFFRLAGGPGDYNEQYF.

The rearrangement joins TRBV9 to TRBJ2-2; 9 bases map to TRBD1. Germline-derived CDR1 and CDR2 are SGDLS and YYNGEE. The CDR3 has 17 residues. Trimming cost V 3 bases and J 1 base; bases outside gene matches: 7. For the CDR3, the DNA is TGTGCCAGCAGCGGAGGACAGGGGATATTGAACACCGGGGAGCTGTTTTTT. Amino acid sequence: CASSGGQGILNTGELFF.

This clonotype appeared a few times. The chain joins TRBV12-3 or TRBV12-4 to TRBJ1-2, with D possibly TRBD1 on 5 matching bases. The CDR3 contains 14 residues. Trimming removed 3 bases from V and 8 bases from J, with 16 bases in between. This chain's CDR3 is CASSLSGGNRGYTF. CDR3 DNA: TGTGCCAGCAGTTTGTCTGGTGGGAACAGGGGCTACACCTTC.

The chain joins TRBV20-1 to TRBJ1-6; 7 bases are shared with TRBD1. The trim removed 5 bases at V and 12 bases at J, leaving 13 bases unmatched. There are 14 residues in the CDR3. Germline assignment: CDR1 DFQATT and CDR2 SNEGSKA (reference sequence). CDR3 DNA sequence: TGCAGTGCTCCCGCAGGGGGGCAAGTGGGACCCCTCCACTTT. Its protein is CSAPAGGQVGPLHF.

CDR3 DNA sequence: TGTGCCAGCAGTGTGGGACTGAATATCGGGACCCAGTACTTC. Protein sequence: CASSVGLNIGTQYF. The chain recombines TRBV2 with TRBJ2-7; D possibly corresponds to TRBD2 (6 bases). The DNA end lines up better with TRBJ2-5; the J call may be wrong. Germline lookup yields CDR1 SNHLY and CDR2 FYNNEI. The CDR3 spans 14 residues.

This chain connects TRBV20-1 to TRBJ2-3; 10 bases line up with TRBD2. The V gene's germline CDR1 is DFQATT and CDR2 SNEGSKA (reference sequence). This CDR3 spans 14 amino acids. The V gene end was trimmed by 2 bases and the J gene end by 6 bases; junction bases not matched to a gene: 5. The CDR3, as DNA: TGCAGTGCTAGACTAGCGGGAGCCAGGGATACGCAGTATTTT. It specifies CSARLAGARDTQYF.

With regard to this clonotype: One end of the junction does not line up with germline, which may come from a read error. The chain links TRBV13 to TRBJ2-7; 13 bases match TRBD2. The CDR3 runs to 15 residues. Germline-derived CDR1 and CDR2 are PRHDT and FYEKMQ (reference sequence). CDR3 in DNA: TGTGCCAACAGCCCCTGGACTAGCGGGAGCTACAAGCAGTACTTC. Encoded protein: CANSPWTSGSYKQYF.

This clonotype was found once. The chain employs TRBV18 and TRBJ2-7; D may be TRBD2 (6 bases). TRBJ2-4 explains the end of the DNA better; the J call may be wrong. The CDR3 loop spans 14 amino acids. Germline V gives CDR1 KGHSH, CDR2 LQKENI. The CDR3: CASSQNVGGNIQYF. The DNA for the CDR3 is TGTGCCAGCTCACAAAACGTCGGGGGAAACATTCAGTACTTC.

This chain joins TRBV25-1 and TRBJ1-1, with a weak D call TRBD1 (6 bases). The CDR3 is made up of 15 amino acids. Per the germline V gene, CDR1 is MGHDK and CDR2 is SYGVNS. Trimming took 4 bases from V and 3 from J, leaving 15 bases between them. The CDR3 sequence is CASSGAGALDTEAFF. DNA for the CDR3: TGTGCCAGCAGTGGCGCGGGGGCTTTGGACACTGAAGCTTTCTTT.

This clonotype was picked up a small number of times. The chain carries TRBV20-1 and TRBJ2-7, with D possibly TRBD2 on 6 matching bases. CDR1 and CDR2 (germline): DFQATT, SNEGSKA (reference sequence). The CDR3 is 13 amino acids. V was shortened by 4 bases and J by 3 bases, with 13 bases between the two germline ends. CDR3 sequence reads: CSATGTAFYEQYF. Here the CDR3 DNA reads TGCAGTGCTACCGGGACTGCCTTCTACGAGCAGTACTTC.

The chain is built from TRBV10-3 and TRBJ2-7, with D possibly being TRBD1 (5 bases). There are 12 residues in the CDR3. The germline V gene has CDR1 ENHRY and CDR2 SYGVKD. Trimming took off 8 bases at V and 3 bases at J, with 11 bases between the two ends. CDR3 nucleotide sequence: TGTGCCATCCTAGGACAAAACTACGAGCAGTACTTC. This gives the protein CAILGQNYEQYF.

J is TRBJ2-1 and V is TRBV7-6; 7 bases match TRBD2. The J call is in doubt because the DNA end fits TRBJ2-7 better. Germline V gene lookup returns CDR1 SGHVS and CDR2 FNYEAQ. The CDR3 length is 15 residues. The DNA for the CDR3 is TGTGCCAGCAGCTTAGCGGCTAGCGGAGCCTACGAGCAGTACTTC. As protein: CASSLAASGAYEQYF.

The rearrangement links TRBV20-1 to TRBJ2-7; D is unresolved. CDR3 length: 14 residues. The germline V and J ends were trimmed by 6 bases and 3 bases, with 18 bases remaining between them. Germline V gives CDR1 DFQATT, CDR2 SNEGSKA (reference sequence). Here the CDR3 DNA reads TGCAGTGCCCAACCCAGTCTTAAGGGCTACGAGCAGTACTTC. Translation: CSAQPSLKGYEQYF.

The chain carries TRBV11-1 and TRBJ2-4; tentatively, D is TRBD2 (6 bases). Near its end, the DNA agrees better with TRBJ2-7, so the J call may be wrong. CDR1 and CDR2 from the germline V gene are SGHAT and FQDESV (reference sequence). CDR3 length equals 15 residues. The CDR3 bases are TGTGCCAGCAGGCCACAAGGGACTTCGAACTACGAGCAGTACTTC. It yields the protein CASRPQGTSNYEQYF.

The rearrangement links TRBV6-5 to TRBJ1-2; 10 nucleotides match TRBD1. CDR3 size: 15 residues. The V gene end was trimmed by 8 bases and the J gene end by 2 bases; junction bases not matched to a gene: 8. Germline values: CDR1 MNHEY, CDR2 SVGAGI. DNA for the CDR3: TGTGCCAGCCGACGGACAGGGGGTCCGAACTATGGCTACACCTTC. Its translation: CASRRTGGPNYGYTF.

The chain carries TRBV20-1 and TRBJ2-7, with TRBD2 matching over 10 bases. Germline V gene data show CDR1 as DFQATT and CDR2 as SNEGSKA (reference sequence). V was pared by 2 bases and J by 2 bases, with 6 bases of the junction left unmatched. There are 15 residues in the CDR3. This CDR3 is CSARWASGSAYEQYF. CDR3 DNA: TGCAGTGCTAGATGGGCTAGCGGGAGTGCCTACGAGCAGTACTTC.

This chain joins TRBV5-1 and TRBJ1-2; weak D call: TRBD1 (5 bases). Trimming removed 4 bases from V and 4 bases from J, with 11 bases in between. The CDR3 runs 13 residues. Germline assignment: CDR1 SGHRS and CDR2 YFSETQ. The CDR3, as DNA: TGCGCCAGCAGCAAGACAGCCGGCTATGGCTACACCTTC. It is translated as CASSKTAGYGYTF.